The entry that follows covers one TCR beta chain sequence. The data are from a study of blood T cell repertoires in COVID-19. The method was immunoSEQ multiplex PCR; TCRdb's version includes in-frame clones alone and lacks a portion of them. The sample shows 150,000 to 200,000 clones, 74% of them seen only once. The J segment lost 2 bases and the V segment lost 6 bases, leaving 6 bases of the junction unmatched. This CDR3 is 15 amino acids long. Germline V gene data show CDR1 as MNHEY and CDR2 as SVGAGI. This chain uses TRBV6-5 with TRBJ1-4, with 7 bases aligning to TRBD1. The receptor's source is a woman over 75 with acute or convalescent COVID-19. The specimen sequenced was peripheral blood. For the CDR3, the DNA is TGTGCCAGCAGCGCCAGGGGGGAGACTAATGAAAAACTGTTTTTT. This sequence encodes CASSARGETNEKLFF.